This T cell receptor beta chain is drawn from a study of a mutant IDH1 vaccine in newly diagnosed glioma. Time point given: week 35, safety follow-up. The content of each vaccine dose was 300 ug of mutant IDH1 20-mer peptide, and topical imiquimod accompanied it. Method: immunoSEQ multiplex PCR; TCRdb's copy keeps in-frame clones and lacks some. This sample yields 35,000 to 50,000 clones, of which roughly 84% are seen a single time; roughly 5.5% belongs to the top ten. J lost 5 bases, V lost 4 bases, and 8 bases had no gene match. Germline loops: CDR1 SGHRS, CDR2 YFSETQ. CDR3 size: 15 residues. About this clone: Its antigen is currently unknown.

This sequence originates from a woman between 50 and 59 years old with glioma. Sequenced here: PBMCs, sampled from a glioma patient whose treatment included an IDH1 peptide vaccine. This chain connects TRBV5-1 to TRBJ1-1, with 10 bases fitting TRBD1. This CDR3 reads CASSAATGGSTEAFF. CDR3 in DNA: TGCGCCAGCAGCGCCGCGACAGGGGGCAGTACTGAAGCTTTCTTT. Supplemented by reference TRBV5-1 and TRBJ1-1, the full variable domain reads KAGVTQTPRYLIKTRGQQVTLSCSPISGHRSVSWYQQTPGQGLQFLFEYFSETQRNKGNFPGRFSGRQFSNSRSEMNVSTLELGDSALYLCASSAATGGSTEAFFGQGTRLTVV.